These T cell receptor beta chains were read from a single sample in a study of cytotoxic CD8 clonotypes in ibrutinib-treated CLL. The table came from immunoSEQ multiplex PCR; TCRdb's copy has only in-frame clones and leaves some out. Here the sample spans fewer than 400,000 clones, 67% being singletons. The source material was PBMCs, sampled after 36 months of ibrutinib treatment. The receptors come from a human donor with chronic lymphocytic leukemia. Both conserved end residues are trimmed from each CDR3.

CDR3 length	V gene	J gene	CDR3 protein
13	TRBV4-1	TRBJ2-7	ASSQERETGVAQY
10	TRBV29-1	TRBJ2-1	SAGLGRDEQF
14	TRBV7-6	TRBJ2-1	ASSLLRDRGYYEQF
13	TRBV27	TRBJ2-7	ASSRPRSPVHEQY
14	TRBV19	TRBJ2-6	ASSMLGLSGANVLT
14	TRBV10-3	TRBJ2-7	AISVFKDYKVYEQY
12	TRBV14	TRBJ1-1	ASSQGQLNTEAF
9	TRBV29-1	TRBJ2-3	SGGATDTQY
13	TRBV7-9	TRBJ1-1	ASSLRTVGDREAF
13	TRBV25-1	TRBJ2-3	ASSKTSGSRDTQY
11	TRBV11-2	TRBJ2-7	ASSPGVGHEQY
12	TRBV19	TRBJ1-1	ASSDRGGNTEAF
11	TRBV7-3	TRBJ1-1	ASSRELNTEAF
14	TRBV7-3	TRBJ2-5	ASSLRRGNPQETQY
14	TRBV5-3	TRBJ1-5	ARSGPGAGGFQPQH